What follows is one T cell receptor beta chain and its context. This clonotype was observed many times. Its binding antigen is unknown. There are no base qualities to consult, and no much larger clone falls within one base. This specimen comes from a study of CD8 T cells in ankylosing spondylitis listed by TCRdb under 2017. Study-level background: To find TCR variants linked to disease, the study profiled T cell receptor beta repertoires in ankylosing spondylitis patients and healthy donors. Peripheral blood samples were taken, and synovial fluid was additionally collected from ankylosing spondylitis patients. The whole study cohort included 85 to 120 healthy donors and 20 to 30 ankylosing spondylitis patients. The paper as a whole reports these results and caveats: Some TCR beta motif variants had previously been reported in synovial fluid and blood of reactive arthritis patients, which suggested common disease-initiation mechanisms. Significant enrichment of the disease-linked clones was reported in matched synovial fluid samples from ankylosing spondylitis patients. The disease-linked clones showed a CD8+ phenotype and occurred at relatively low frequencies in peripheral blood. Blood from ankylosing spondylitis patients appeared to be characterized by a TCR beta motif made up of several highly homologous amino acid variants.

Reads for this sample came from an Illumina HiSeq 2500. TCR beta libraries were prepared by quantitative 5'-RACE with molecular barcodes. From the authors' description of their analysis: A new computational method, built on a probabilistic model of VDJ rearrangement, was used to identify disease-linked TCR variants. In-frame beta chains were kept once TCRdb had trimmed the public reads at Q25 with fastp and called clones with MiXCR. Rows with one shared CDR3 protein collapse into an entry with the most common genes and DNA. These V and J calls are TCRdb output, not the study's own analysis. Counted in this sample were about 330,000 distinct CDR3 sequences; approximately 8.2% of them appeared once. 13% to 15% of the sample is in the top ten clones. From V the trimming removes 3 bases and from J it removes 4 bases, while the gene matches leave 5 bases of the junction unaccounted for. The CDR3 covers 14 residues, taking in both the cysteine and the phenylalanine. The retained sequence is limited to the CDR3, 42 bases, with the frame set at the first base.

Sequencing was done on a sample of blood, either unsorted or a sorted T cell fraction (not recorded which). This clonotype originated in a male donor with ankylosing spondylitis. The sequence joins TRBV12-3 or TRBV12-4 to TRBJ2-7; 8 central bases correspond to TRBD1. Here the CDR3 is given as CASSFLTGGYEQYF. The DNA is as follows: TGTGCCAGCAGTTTCCTAACAGGGGGGTACGAGCAGTACTTC.